One TCR beta chain is described in this entry. What it binds is unknown. The assay was carried out at the deep level. Generated by immunoSEQ multiplex PCR, the TCRdb table keeps only in-frame clones and is missing some. The sample has hundreds of thousands of clones; around 72% are singletons. This entry is derived from a study of shared clonotypes between healthy human individuals. Study-level background: Used for every donor were three CD4 naive, three CD4 memory, two CD8 naive and one CD8 memory plate.

General study findings and limits: The study generally estimated greater richness for naive than memory subsets. The donor pool, a small one, limited the genetic and exposure-history diversity represented.

Input material: memory CD4+ T cells sorted from blood. Indicated subset: CD45RA-negative fraction. This receptor was taken from a woman aged 25 to 39 in good health.

The CDR3 loop reads CASSFGGLAGVNPDTQYF. CDR3 DNA sequence: TGTGCCAGCAGCTTCGGCGGACTAGCGGGAGTTAATCCAGATACGCAGTATTTT. The chain carries TRBV21-1 and TRBJ2-3; TRBD2, the table's D call, lacks a check against the DNA. TRBV21-1 has pseudogene status. This CDR3 spans 18 amino acids.